The rows below give T cell receptor beta chains drawn from one sample of a study of metastatic and nonmetastatic thyroid tumors. TCRdb re-called clones from the PCR reads using MiXCR. The sample comprises approximately 79,000 clones, 8.6% of which are singletons, and more than 8% rests with the top ten. Material: blood. The source of these receptors is a female donor with papillary thyroid cancer or a benign thyroid nodule (not recorded which). Some clones in this sample may be carry-over from other donors' samples. Each CDR3 is given with its conserved first and last residue. Each record gives: J gene, V gene, CDR3 length, clone size, D gene, CDR3 protein, CDR3 DNA. A D gene is named only where the DNA matches it firmly. Not every row has a clone size; where given, it reads once, few, many or a size class.

TRBJ2-7 TRBV5-5 15 many . CASSLGAAATYEQYF TGTGCCAGCAGCTTGGGGGCGGCAGCGACCTACGAGCAGTACTTC
TRBJ1-1 TRBV10-2 13 . . CASSKTENTEAFF TGCGCCAGCAGTAAGACTGAGAACACTGAAGCTTTCTTT
TRBJ1-2 TRBV7-9 10 many . CASSQYGYTF TGTGCCAGCAGCCAGTATGGCTACACCTTC
TRBJ2-4 TRBV12-5 16 . . CASGHTSLVAKNIQYF TGTGCTAGTGGTCATACTAGCTTAGTAGCCAAAAACATTCAGTACTTC
TRBJ2-1 TRBV20-1 13 many . CSARTEFYNEQFF TGCAGTGCGAGGACAGAATTCTACAATGAGCAGTTCTTC
TRBJ1-1 TRBV30 13 . TRBD1 CAWRMTGGTEAFF TGTGCCTGGAGGATGACAGGGGGCACTGAAGCTTTCTTT
TRBJ1-4 TRBV24-1 14 many . CATGPGQAGEKLFF TGTGCCACCGGACCAGGGCAGGCAGGGGAAAAACTGTTTTTT
TRBJ2-1 TRBV12-3/TRBV12-4 15 many TRBD2 CASSTLAGAPNEQFF TGTGCCAGCAGTACACTAGCGGGGGCCCCCAATGAGCAGTTCTTC
TRBJ2-3 TRBV6-1 15 many TRBD2 CASKDSSGGVDTQYF TGTGCCAGTAAAGACTCAAGCGGGGGGGTAGATACGCAGTATTTT
TRBJ1-2 TRBV20-1 13 . . CSARDPDTYGYTF TGCAGTGCTAGAGATCCCGACACGTATGGCTACACCTTC
TRBJ1-4 TRBV20-1 13 many TRBD1 CSAKGTGGEKLFF TGCAGTGCCAAAGGGACAGGGGGAGAAAAACTGTTTTTT
TRBJ2-1 TRBV29-1 15 many TRBD2 CSVKVSSGGQNEQFF TGCAGCGTGAAAGTATCTAGCGGGGGGCAAAATGAGCAGTTCTTC
TRBJ2-3 TRBV5-6 14 . . CASSLPPHTDTQYF TGTGCCAGCAGCTTGCCCCCCCACACAGATACGCAGTATTTT
TRBJ2-7 TRBV5-1 14 many TRBD1 CASSRQGDFYEQYF TGCGCCAGCAGCAGGCAGGGGGATTTCTACGAGCAGTACTTC